The next 27 T cell receptor beta chains were all read from a single sample in a study of HIV-infected children after antiretroviral therapy interruption. Unique molecular identifiers were included in an RNA-based 3' RACE TCR library. Using its own MiXCR run on the 3' RACE reads, TCRdb lists one record per CDR3 protein. The data show about 89,000 distinct CDR3 sequences, with about 7% seen just once and more than 0.95% held by the top ten. Treatment indicated: PENTA 11 planned treatment interruption arm or continuous ART arm. The sequenced sample was CD45RA+ CD4+ T cells from PBMCs, pooled from several time points, obtained from a donor given antiretroviral therapy, either interrupted or continuous. The subset here: naive CD4+ CD45RA+ CD45RO- T cells. The receptors derive from a pool of human donors with HIV.

This clonotype was detected a few times. The chain recombines TRBV12-3 or TRBV12-4 with TRBJ2-2; 8 bases are a match to TRBD2. The CDR3 length is 16 residues. J lost 3 bases, V lost 4 bases, and 7 bases had no gene match. This CDR3 reads CASSSRTSPDTGELFF. The CDR3 DNA reads TGTGCCAGCAGTTCGAGGACTAGCCCCGACACCGGGGAGCTGTTTTTT.

This clonotype turned up a few times. This chain uses TRBV5-1 with TRBJ2-2; TRBD1 or TRBD2 may be the D gene (6 bases each). V lost 4 bases and J lost 7, with 14 bases in between. The germline V gene has CDR1 SGHRS and CDR2 YFSETQ. The length of the CDR3 is 14 residues. Here the CDR3 reads CASSTYRDFGELFF. CDR3 bases: TGCGCCAGCAGCACCTACAGGGACTTCGGGGAGCTGTTTTTT.

This clonotype was detected many times. The rearrangement uses TRBV7-2 and TRBJ1-5; D remains unclear. CDR3 length equals 12 residues. V lost 7 bases and J lost 5, with 9 bases in between. Germline CDR1 and CDR2: SGHTA and FQGNSA. Written as DNA, the CDR3 is TGTGCCAGCACCCTAGACGATCAGCCCCAGCATTTT. Translating gives CASTLDDQPQHF. The variable domain in full, completed from reference TRBV7-2 and TRBJ1-5, reads GAGVSQSPSNKVTEKGKDVELRCDPISGHTALYWYRQSLGQGLEFLIYFQGNSAPDKSGLPSDRFSAERTGGSVSTLTIQRTQQEDSAVYLCASTLDDQPQHFGDGTRLSIL.

The V call is TRBV12-3 or TRBV12-4, the J call TRBJ1-5; TRBD1 is a possible D gene (5 bases). Between the trimmed V and J ends, which lost 7 bases and 6 bases, there was a span of 13 bases. This CDR3 is 13 amino acids long. In DNA form, the CDR3 reads TGTGCCAGCACTTGGGGGAGGTTTCAGCCCCAGCATTTT. This sequence encodes CASTWGRFQPQHF.

This clonotype was recorded many times. The junction departs from the called germline gene at one end, perhaps through a read error. The chain employs TRBV3-1 and TRBJ2-5; maybe TRBD1 (6 bases). This CDR3 comprises 14 residues. Germline V gene lookup returns CDR1 LGHDT and CDR2 YNNKEL (reference sequence). For the CDR3, the DNA is TGTGCCAGCAGCTTCCGGGACATCCAAGACACCCAGTACTTT. It codes for CASSFRDIQDTQYF.

CDR3 sequence (DNA): TGTGCCAGCAGCGCACCGGGACAGGGCGCAGATACGCAGTATTTT. Protein product: CASSAPGQGADTQYF. This chain uses TRBV21-1 with TRBJ2-3; the D call TRBD1 from the table was never checked on the DNA. TRBV21-1 is a pseudogene segment. The CDR3 totals 15 residues.

This clonotype was recorded at least ten times. This chain joins TRBV12-3 or TRBV12-4 and TRBJ1-3; D remains unclear. V shed 3 bases and J shed 0 bases, with 9 bases lying between them. The CDR3 has 15 residues. The CDR3 loop reads CASSFPAASGNTIYF. CDR3 in DNA: TGTGCCAGCAGTTTCCCAGCAGCCTCTGGAAACACCATATATTTT.

This sequence joins TRBV18 and TRBJ1-5; tentatively, D is TRBD1 (5 bases). The V end lost 6 bases, the J end lost 0 bases, and 15 bases lay between the germline ends. The CDR3 sequence is 16 residues long. Looked up from germline, CDR1 is KGHSH and CDR2 is LQKENI. The CDR3 nucleotides read TGTGCCAGCTCCCCCCCGGGAGGGGATAGCAATCAGCCCCAGCATTTT. Amino acids: CASSPPGGDSNQPQHF.

Many counts were recorded for this clonotype. This rearrangement joins TRBV12-3 or TRBV12-4 to TRBJ1-2; D remains ambiguous. This CDR3 contains 13 residues. Deletions cut 8 bases from V and 2 bases from J, with 12 bases between. For the CDR3, the DNA is TGTGCCAGCGGAGACCTTAAGAACTATGGCTACACCTTC. Amino acids: CASGDLKNYGYTF.

This clonotype came up a few times. This chain connects TRBV29-1 to TRBJ2-3, with D perhaps being TRBD1 or TRBD2 (5 bases each). This CDR3 is 15 amino acids long. The germline gives CDR1 SQVTM, CDR2 ANQGSEA. Trimming removed 6 bases at V and 3 bases at J, with 19 bases between. The CDR3 loop reads CSVSVTLGETDTQYF. The CDR3 DNA reads TGCAGCGTCTCCGTGACACTGGGGGAGACAGATACGCAGTATTTT.

This clonotype was recorded at least ten times. This chain connects TRBV28 to TRBJ1-1; 7 nucleotides align to TRBD1. Trimming took 5 bases from V and 1 from J; bases not matched to a gene: 7. The length of the CDR3 is 15 residues. Germline CDR1 reads MDHEN; CDR2 reads SYDVKM. CDR3 sequence reads: CASSIVTGSNTEAFF. The CDR3 DNA sequence: TGTGCCAGCAGTATTGTGACAGGGTCGAACACTGAAGCTTTCTTT.

Ten or more counts support this clonotype. The chain joins TRBV9 to TRBJ2-3; possibly TRBD1 or TRBD2 for D (7 bases each). The V end was cut by 0 bases, the J end by 1 base, with 12 bases between. The CDR3 has 16 amino acids. The germline gives CDR1 SGDLS, CDR2 YYNGEE. The CDR3 region has the DNA TGTGCCAGCAGCGTAGGAGCAGGGGGGGGCACAGATACGCAGTATTTT. It encodes CASSVGAGGGTDTQYF.

Many counts were recorded for this clonotype. CDR3 DNA sequence: TGCAGTGCTAGAATTCCCGGGACAGCAGAGACCCAGTACTTC. Amino acid sequence: CSARIPGTAETQYF. The chain employs TRBV20-1 and TRBJ2-5; 7 positions match TRBD1. Germline V gives CDR1 DFQATT, CDR2 SNEGSKA (reference sequence). CDR3 length: 14 amino acids. V trimming: 2 bases; J trimming: 4 bases; junction bases outside the gene matches: 7.

This clonotype has more than one count but fewer than ten. The rearrangement joins TRBV19 to TRBJ1-2; no firm D call. This CDR3 is 14 amino acids long. The ends were cut back, 1 base at V and 10 bases at J, with 16 bases in the middle. CDR1 and CDR2 (germline): LNHDA, SQIVND (reference sequence). The CDR3 region has the DNA TGTGCCAGTAGTATAGCTGGGCGAGGGAAGAACTACACCTTC. As protein: CASSIAGRGKNYTF.

This clonotype showed up many times. The V call is TRBV5-1, the J call TRBJ2-3; possibly TRBD1 for D (5 bases). Trimming pared 5 bases from V and 4 bases from J, leaving 8 bases between. The germline gives CDR1 SGHRS, CDR2 YFSETQ. The CDR3 extends over 12 amino acids. In DNA, the CDR3 is TGCGCCAGCAGAAGACAGTCAGATACGCAGTATTTT. This codes for CASRRQSDTQYF.

This clonotype was counted at least ten times. The chain couples TRBV6-1 to TRBJ1-1; TRBD1 matches at 8 bases. V trimming: 8 bases; J trimming: 8 bases; junction bases outside the gene matches: 7. Germline CDR1 is MNHNS and CDR2 is SASEGT. This CDR3 contains 12 residues. The CDR3 here is CASGQGVPEAFF. CDR3 bases: TGTGCCAGCGGACAGGGCGTGCCCGAAGCTTTCTTT.

V and J are TRBV20-1 and TRBJ2-7; D perhaps matches TRBD1 (5 bases). This CDR3 contains 13 residues. Trimming left V 6 bases short and J 3 bases short, with 15 bases between. Germline V gene sequence: CDR1 DFQATT, CDR2 SNEGSKA (reference sequence). The CDR3 sequence: CSAGRQGNYEQYF. The CDR3 DNA sequence: TGCAGTGCGGGTCGGCAGGGAAACTACGAGCAGTACTTC.

This clonotype has a count of ten or more. The rearrangement links TRBV7-9 to TRBJ2-7, with 7 bases aligning to TRBD1. Germline V gene lookup returns CDR1 SEHNR and CDR2 FQNEAQ (reference sequence). CDR3 length equals 15 residues. V dropped 0 bases and J dropped 7; count of bases not matched to a gene: 9. CDR3 in DNA: TGTGCCAGCAGCTTAGCAGGGGGCGCAGGGGGAGAGCAGTACTTC. Its protein product is CASSLAGGAGGEQYF.

This clonotype was recorded at least ten times. CDR3 in DNA: TGTGCCAGCAGGTCAGGGGTCATGGTGCCTTACACCTTC. Residues: CASRSGVMVPYTF. V and J are TRBV12-3 or TRBV12-4 and TRBJ1-2; D possibly corresponds to TRBD1 (6 bases). There are 13 residues in the CDR3. V gave up 6 bases and J gave up 11 bases, with 19 bases separating them.

At least ten counts were recorded for this clonotype. The chain carries TRBV30 and TRBJ2-6, with D possibly TRBD2 on 5 matching bases. The CDR3 totals 11 residues. Germline loops: CDR1 GTSNPN, CDR2 SVGIG (reference sequence). The V end was cut by 0 bases, the J end by 12 bases, with 6 bases between. CDR3 bases: TGTGCCTGGAGTGTACTAGGCGTCCTGACTTTC. It yields the protein CAWSVLGVLTF.

By share, this clonotype ranks as medium-sized. V usage is TRBV7-2 and J usage is TRBJ1-5, with no clear D. Trimming removed 3 bases from V and 2 bases from J, with 8 bases in between. The CDR3 contains 14 residues. Germline V lookup: CDR1 SGHTA, CDR2 FQGNSA. This CDR3 is CASSFEGGNQPQHF. The CDR3 DNA reads as TGTGCCAGCAGCTTCGAGGGCGGCAATCAGCCCCAGCATTTT.

This clonotype was observed a handful of times. The rearrangement joins TRBV28 to TRBJ2-7; TRBD2 aligns across 8 bases. CDR1 and CDR2 (germline): MDHEN, SYDVKM. Germline trimming cut 2 bases from V and 2 bases from J; bases unmatched to any gene: 2. The length of the CDR3 is 14 residues. CDR3: CASSLSGRAYEQYF. The CDR3 DNA reads as TGTGCCAGCAGTTTAAGCGGGAGAGCCTACGAGCAGTACTTC.

This clonotype appeared many times. The genes are TRBV10-3 and TRBJ2-6, with D unresolved. Germline CDR1 is ENHRY and CDR2 is SYGVKD. CDR3 length equals 15 residues. V shed 2 bases and J shed 2 bases, with 7 bases lying between them. In DNA, the CDR3 is TGTGCCATCAGTGAGCAAGGGACTGGGGCCAACGTCCTGACTTTC. Translating gives CAISEQGTGANVLTF.

In this sample, this clonotype turned up many times. This chain connects TRBV2 to TRBJ1-2, with D possibly matching TRBD1 (5 bases). There are 15 residues in the CDR3. Trimming pared 6 bases from V and 4 bases from J, leaving 18 bases between. The germline V gene encodes CDR1 SNHLY and CDR2 FYNNEI. The CDR3 reads CASRPHATGSYGYTF. The CDR3 coding sequence is TGTGCCAGCAGACCTCATGCCACAGGTTCCTATGGCTACACCTTC. Variable domain in full (rest from reference TRBV2 and TRBJ1-2): EPEVTQTPSHQVTQMGQEVILRCVPISNHLYFYWYRQILGQKVEFLVSFYNNEISEKSEIFDDQFSVERPDGSNFTLKIRSTKLEDSAMYFCASRPHATGSYGYTFGSGTRLTVV.

In this sample, this clonotype turned up many times. The chain carries TRBV20-1 and TRBJ2-7, with D perhaps given as TRBD1 or TRBD2 (5 bases each). This CDR3 has 16 amino acids. Germline V gene lookup returns CDR1 DFQATT and CDR2 SNEGSKA (reference sequence). The V gene lost 3 bases and the J gene lost 4 bases, with 22 bases spanning the gap. The CDR3 loop reads CSASSGTTLTTYEQYF. The CDR3 nucleotides are TGCAGTGCTAGCTCCGGGACCACCTTAACGACGTACGAGCAGTACTTC.

This clonotype is termed medium-sized. The CDR3 spells CATSDRQGPANYGYTF. DNA of the CDR3: TGTGCCACCAGTGACCGACAGGGACCAGCTAACTATGGCTACACCTTC. The chain carries TRBV24-1 and TRBJ1-2; 7 bases are a match to TRBD1. From germline, CDR1 is KGHDR and CDR2 SFDVKD. V gave up 4 bases and J gave up 0 bases; unmatched junction bases: 7. This CDR3 spans 16 amino acids.

This clonotype was counted at least ten times. CDR3 nucleotide sequence: TGTGCCAGCAGCTTCTCTATTCAAAGCCCCTTTTTGTATACGCAGTATTTT. This sequence encodes CASSFSIQSPFLYTQYF. The chain couples TRBV7-2 to TRBJ2-3; unclear D gene. CDR1 and CDR2 (germline): SGHTA, FQGNSA. V lost 3 bases, J lost 7 bases, and 23 bases lay in between. This CDR3 comprises 17 residues.